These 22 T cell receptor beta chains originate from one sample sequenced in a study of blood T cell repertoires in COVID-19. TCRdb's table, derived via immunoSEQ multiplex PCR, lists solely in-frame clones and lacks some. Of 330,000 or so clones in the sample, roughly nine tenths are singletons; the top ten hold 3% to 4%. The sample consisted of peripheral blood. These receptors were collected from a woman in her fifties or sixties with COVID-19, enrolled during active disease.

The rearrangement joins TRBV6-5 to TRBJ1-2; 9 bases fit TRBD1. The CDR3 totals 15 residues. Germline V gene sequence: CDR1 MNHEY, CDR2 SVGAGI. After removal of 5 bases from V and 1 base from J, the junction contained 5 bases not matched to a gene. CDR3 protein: CASSKPGQGNYGYTF. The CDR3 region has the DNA TGTGCCAGCAGTAAGCCGGGACAGGGTAACTATGGCTACACCTTC.

CDR3 region: CASSLRQVYEQYF. As DNA, the CDR3 is TGTGCCAGCAGTTTAAGGCAGGTCTACGAGCAGTACTTC. This rearrangement joins TRBV12-3 or TRBV12-4 to TRBJ2-7; D not resolved. This CDR3 region has 13 residues. V was shortened by 2 bases and J by 3 bases, with 8 bases between the two germline ends.

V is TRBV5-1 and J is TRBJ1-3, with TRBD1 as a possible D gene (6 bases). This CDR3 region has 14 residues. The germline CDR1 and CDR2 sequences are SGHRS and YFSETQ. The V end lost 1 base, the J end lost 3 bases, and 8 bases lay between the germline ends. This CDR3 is CASSLTQGGNTIYF. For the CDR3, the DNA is TGCGCCAGCAGCTTGACACAGGGTGGAAACACCATATATTTT. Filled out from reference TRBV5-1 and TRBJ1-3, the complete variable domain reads KAGVTQTPRYLIKTRGQQVTLSCSPISGHRSVSWYQQTPGQGLQFLFEYFSETQRNKGNFPGRFSGRQFSNSRSEMNVSTLELGDSALYLCASSLTQGGNTIYFGEGSWLTVV.

In DNA, the CDR3 is TGTGCCAGCAGCCCCCCCGCCGGGGGGCCCTACAATGAGCAGTTCTTC. This translates into CASSPPAGGPYNEQFF. The chain carries TRBV3-1 (or the pseudogene TRBV3-2) and TRBJ2-1, with TRBD2 as a possible D gene (7 bases). Trimming took off 4 bases at V and 2 bases at J, with 15 bases between the two ends. CDR1 is LGHDT, CDR2 YNNKEL, per germline (reference sequence). The CDR3 runs to 16 residues.

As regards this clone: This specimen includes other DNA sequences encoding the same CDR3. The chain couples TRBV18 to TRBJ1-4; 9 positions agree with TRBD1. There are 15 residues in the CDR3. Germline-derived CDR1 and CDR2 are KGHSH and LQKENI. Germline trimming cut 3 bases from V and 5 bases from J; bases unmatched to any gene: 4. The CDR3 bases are TGTGCCAGCTCACCCCCGGGACAGGGCAATGAAAAACTGTTTTTT. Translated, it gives CASSPPGQGNEKLFF.

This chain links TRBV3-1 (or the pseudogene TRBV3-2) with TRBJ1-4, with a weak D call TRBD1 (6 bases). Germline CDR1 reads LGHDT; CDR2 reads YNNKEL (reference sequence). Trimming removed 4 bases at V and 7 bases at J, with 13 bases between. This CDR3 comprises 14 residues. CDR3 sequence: CASSLRGFGEKLFF. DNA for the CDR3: TGTGCCAGCAGCCTCAGGGGCTTTGGTGAAAAACTGTTTTTT.

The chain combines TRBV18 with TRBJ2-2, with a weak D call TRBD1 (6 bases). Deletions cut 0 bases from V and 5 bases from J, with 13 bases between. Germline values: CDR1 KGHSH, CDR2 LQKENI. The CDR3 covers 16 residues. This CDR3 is CASSPPEQGLTGELFF. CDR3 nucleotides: TGTGCCAGCTCACCACCGGAACAGGGATTAACCGGGGAGCTGTTTTTT.

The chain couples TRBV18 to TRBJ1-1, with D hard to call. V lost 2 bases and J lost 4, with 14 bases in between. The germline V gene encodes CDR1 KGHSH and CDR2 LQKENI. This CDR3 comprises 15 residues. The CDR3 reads CASSPTIPGGTEAFF. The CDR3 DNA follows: TGTGCCAGCTCACCAACAATCCCCGGCGGCACTGAAGCTTTCTTT.

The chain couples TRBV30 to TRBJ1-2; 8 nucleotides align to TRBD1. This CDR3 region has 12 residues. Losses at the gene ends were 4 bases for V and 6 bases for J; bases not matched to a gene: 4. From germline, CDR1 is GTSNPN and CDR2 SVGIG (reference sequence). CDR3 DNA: TGTGCCTGGAACCGGACAGGGAATGGCTACACCTTC. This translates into CAWNRTGNGYTF.

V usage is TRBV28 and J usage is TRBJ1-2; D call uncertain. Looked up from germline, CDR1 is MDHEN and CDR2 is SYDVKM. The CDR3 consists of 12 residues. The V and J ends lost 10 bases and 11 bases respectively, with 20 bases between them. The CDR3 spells CATSFGLGLYTF. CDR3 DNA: TGTGCCACCTCCTTCGGACTTGGGCTATACACCTTC.

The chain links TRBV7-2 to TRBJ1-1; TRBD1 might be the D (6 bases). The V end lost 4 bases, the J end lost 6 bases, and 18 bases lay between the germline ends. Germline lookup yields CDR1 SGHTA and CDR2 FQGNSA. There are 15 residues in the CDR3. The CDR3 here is CASSSQGGARAEAFF. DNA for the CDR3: TGTGCCAGCAGCTCACAAGGGGGGGCCAGGGCTGAAGCTTTCTTT.

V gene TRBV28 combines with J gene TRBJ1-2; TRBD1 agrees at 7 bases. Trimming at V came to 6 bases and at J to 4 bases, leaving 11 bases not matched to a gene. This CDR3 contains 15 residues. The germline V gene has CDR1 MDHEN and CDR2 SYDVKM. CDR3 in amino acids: CASSIPGGRSYGYTF. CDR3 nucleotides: TGTGCCAGCAGCATACCAGGGGGGCGATCCTATGGCTACACCTTC.

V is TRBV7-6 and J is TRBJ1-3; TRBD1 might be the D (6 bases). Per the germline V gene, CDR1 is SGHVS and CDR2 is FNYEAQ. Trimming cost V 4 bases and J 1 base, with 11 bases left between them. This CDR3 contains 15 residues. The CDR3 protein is CASSSSGVSGNTIYF. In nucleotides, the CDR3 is TGTGCCAGCAGCTCATCAGGGGTTTCTGGAAACACCATATATTTT.

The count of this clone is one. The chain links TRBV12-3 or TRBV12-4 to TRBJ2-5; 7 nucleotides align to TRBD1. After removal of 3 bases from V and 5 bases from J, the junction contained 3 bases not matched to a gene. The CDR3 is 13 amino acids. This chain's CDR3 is CASSFGQEETQYF. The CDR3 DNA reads TGTGCCAGCAGTTTCGGACAGGAGGAGACCCAGTACTTC.

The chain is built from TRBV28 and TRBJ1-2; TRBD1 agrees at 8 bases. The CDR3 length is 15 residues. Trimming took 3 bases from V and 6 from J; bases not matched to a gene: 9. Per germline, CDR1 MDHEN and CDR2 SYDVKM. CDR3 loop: CASSLGGQGTNGYTF. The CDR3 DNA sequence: TGTGCCAGCAGTTTGGGCGGACAGGGAACGAATGGCTACACCTTC.

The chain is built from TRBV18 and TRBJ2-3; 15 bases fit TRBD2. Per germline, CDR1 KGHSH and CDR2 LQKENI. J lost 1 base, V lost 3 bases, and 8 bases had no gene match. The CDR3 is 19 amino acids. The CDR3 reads CASSPLGLAGGPGTDTQYF. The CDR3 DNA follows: TGTGCCAGCTCACCCCTCGGACTAGCGGGGGGGCCGGGCACAGATACGCAGTATTTT.

Written as DNA, the CDR3 is TGTGCCAGCAGCACTTCAAATGGGGGGACTGAAGCTTTCTTT. Translation gives CASSTSNGGTEAFF. V gene TRBV7-9 combines with J gene TRBJ1-1; a possible D gene is TRBD1 (5 bases). The germline CDR1 and CDR2 sequences are SEHNR and FQNEAQ (reference sequence). V was cut by 5 bases and J by 5 bases, with 15 bases left in between. The CDR3 is 14 residues long.

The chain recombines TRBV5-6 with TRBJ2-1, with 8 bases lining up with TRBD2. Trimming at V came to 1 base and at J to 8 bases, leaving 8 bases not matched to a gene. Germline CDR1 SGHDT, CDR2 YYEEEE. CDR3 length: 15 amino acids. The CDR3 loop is CASSLPAGGWDEQFF. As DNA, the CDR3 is TGTGCCAGCAGCTTGCCGGCGGGGGGATGGGATGAGCAGTTCTTC.

The CDR3 nucleotides are TGTGCCAGCAGCCAAGTCCATAGCAATCAGCCCCAGCATTTT. It yields the protein CASSQVHSNQPQHF. The gene calls are TRBV3-1 (or the pseudogene TRBV3-2) and TRBJ1-5; no definite D call. V dropped 1 base and J dropped 0 bases, with 4 bases sitting between them. Germline CDR1 is LGHDT and CDR2 is YNNKEL (reference sequence). The CDR3 covers 14 residues.

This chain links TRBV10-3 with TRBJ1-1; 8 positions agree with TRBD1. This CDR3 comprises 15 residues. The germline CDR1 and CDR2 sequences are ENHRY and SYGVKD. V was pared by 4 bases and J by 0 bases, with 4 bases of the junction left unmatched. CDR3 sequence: CAISGDRPMNTEAFF. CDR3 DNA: TGTGCCATCAGTGGGGACAGGCCTATGAACACTGAAGCTTTCTTT.

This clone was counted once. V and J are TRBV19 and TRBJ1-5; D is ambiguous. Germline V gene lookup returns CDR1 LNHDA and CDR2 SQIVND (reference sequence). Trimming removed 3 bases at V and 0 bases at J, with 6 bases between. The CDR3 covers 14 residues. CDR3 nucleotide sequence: TGTGCCAGTAGTATGGGCCATAGCAATCAGCCCCAGCATTTT. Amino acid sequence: CASSMGHSNQPQHF.

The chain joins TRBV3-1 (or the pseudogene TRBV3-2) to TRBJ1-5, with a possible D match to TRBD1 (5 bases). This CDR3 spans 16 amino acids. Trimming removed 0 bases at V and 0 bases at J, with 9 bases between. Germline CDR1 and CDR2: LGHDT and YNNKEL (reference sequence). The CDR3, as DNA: TGTGCCAGCAGCCAAGAACCGGGACTTAGCAATCAGCCCCAGCATTTT. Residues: CASSQEPGLSNQPQHF.